Below, 13 T cell receptor beta chains from the same sample are listed, as sequenced in a study of cytomegalovirus exposure and HLA in healthy donors. The PCR had 60 Vbeta and 13 Jbeta primers. The assay was immunoSEQ multiplex PCR, and TCRdb's table has in-frame clones only and misses some. The sample shows under 200,000 clones, roughly 79% of them seen only once. Specimen: PBMCs. The receptors originated from a woman between 45 and 60 years old in good health and CMV-seropositive.

This clone has just a few counts. Other DNA variants within this sample encode the same CDR3. The chain is built from TRBV29-1 and TRBJ2-5; D might be TRBD1 (5 bases). The germline V gene has CDR1 SQVTM and CDR2 ANQGSEA. The length of the CDR3 is 12 residues. Trimming cost V 4 bases and J 2 bases, with 8 bases left between them. The CDR3 coding sequence is TGCAGCGTTGCAAGGGGTCAAGAGACCCAGTACTTC. This encodes CSVARGQETQYF.

This chain links TRBV9 with TRBJ2-1, with TRBD1 identical over 7 bases. The CDR3 runs 13 residues. Germline-derived CDR1 and CDR2 are SGDLS and YYNGEE. After removal of 7 bases from V and 6 bases from J, the junction contained 7 bases not matched to a gene. The CDR3 loop is CASGITGVNEQFF. In DNA form, the CDR3 reads TGTGCCAGCGGAATCACAGGGGTCAATGAGCAGTTCTTC.

This clone was counted only a few times. The rearrangement uses TRBV9 and TRBJ2-2; a possible D gene is TRBD1 (5 bases). In germline, CDR1 is SGDLS, CDR2 YYNGEE. This CDR3 contains 15 residues. V lost 3 bases and J lost 0, with 9 bases in between. The CDR3 loop is CASSEGHANTGELFF. The CDR3 DNA reads as TGTGCCAGCAGCGAGGGGCACGCGAACACCGGGGAGCTGTTTTTT.

The chain carries TRBV11-3 and TRBJ2-1; TRBD1 matches at 7 bases. CDR1 is SGHNT, CDR2 YENEEA, per germline. This CDR3 has 16 amino acids. After removal of 0 bases from V and 6 bases from J, the junction contained 8 bases not matched to a gene. The CDR3 spells CASSLEGTGAANEQFF. The CDR3 coding sequence is TGTGCCAGCAGCTTAGAGGGCACAGGGGCGGCCAATGAGCAGTTCTTC.

This chain links TRBV7-2 with TRBJ2-3; D is perhaps TRBD1 (5 bases). The CDR3 length is 13 residues. The V end was cut by 4 bases, the J end by 3 bases, with 8 bases between. From germline, CDR1 is SGHTA and CDR2 FQGNSA. DNA for the CDR3: TGTGCCAGCAGCTCCAGACAGACAGATACGCAGTATTTT. Translated, it gives CASSSRQTDTQYF.

The gene calls are TRBV15 and TRBJ2-5; a weak D match, TRBD1 (5 bases). CDR1 and CDR2 from the germline V gene are LNHNV and YYDKDF (reference sequence). The CDR3 contains 14 residues. Deletions cut 3 bases from V and 2 bases from J, with 10 bases between. The CDR3 sequence: CATSRGQEQETQYF. In DNA, the CDR3 is TGTGCCACCAGCAGGGGGCAGGAGCAAGAGACCCAGTACTTC.

J is TRBJ1-5 and V is TRBV6-6; no clear D. Trimming left V 2 bases short and J 1 base short, with 12 bases between. The V gene's germline CDR1 is MNHNY and CDR2 SVGAGI (reference sequence). The CDR3 loop spans 16 amino acids. In DNA form, the CDR3 reads TGTGCCAGCAGTTACGGTCAAGAGAGAAGCAATCAGCCCCAGCATTTT. Translation gives CASSYGQERSNQPQHF.

This rearrangement joins TRBV5-6 to TRBJ2-5; D is undetermined. V was shortened by 0 bases and J by 2 bases, with 8 bases between the two germline ends. Germline-derived CDR1 and CDR2 are SGHDT and YYEEEE. CDR3 size: 14 residues. CDR3 loop: CASSLGSRQETQYF. The CDR3 DNA sequence: TGTGCCAGCAGCTTGGGGTCCAGACAAGAGACCCAGTACTTC.

V usage is TRBV19 and J usage is TRBJ2-5; a weak D match, TRBD2 (6 bases). This CDR3 spans 13 amino acids. The V and J ends lost 6 bases and 5 bases respectively, with 13 bases between them. Per germline, CDR1 LNHDA and CDR2 SQIVND (reference sequence). This chain's CDR3 is CASRRGTLETQYF. CDR3 in DNA: TGTGCCAGTAGGCGAGGGACTTTGGAGACCCAGTACTTC.

Regarding this clone: A read error may produce the germline difference seen at one junction end. J is TRBJ2-4 and V is TRBV28, with D perhaps matching TRBD1 (5 bases). Germline CDR1 reads MDHEN; CDR2 reads SYDVKM. The CDR3 runs 13 residues. DNA of the CDR3: TGTGCCAGCAGTTCCCCCGGACAAAACAGTCAGTACTTC. It specifies CASSSPGQNSQYF.

This chain links TRBV10-3 with TRBJ1-1; D is ambiguous. CDR1 and CDR2 from the germline V gene are ENHRY and SYGVKD. CDR3 length: 14 residues. V was clipped by 2 bases and J by 4 bases, with 11 bases between them. CDR3 sequence: CAISEGPKSTEAFF. CDR3 nucleotides: TGTGCCATCAGTGAGGGGCCTAAGAGCACTGAAGCTTTCTTT.

The chain carries TRBV28 and TRBJ1-1; a weak D match, TRBD1 (5 bases). CDR1 is MDHEN, CDR2 SYDVKM, per germline. The CDR3 sequence is 14 residues long. The germline V and J ends were trimmed by 4 bases and 2 bases, with 11 bases remaining between them. CDR3 DNA sequence: TGTGCCAGCAGTTCATTGGGACTTAACACTGAAGCTTTCTTT. Protein: CASSSLGLNTEAFF.

The chain employs TRBV19 and TRBJ1-1; 10 nucleotides align to TRBD1. Trimming cost V 5 bases and J 0 bases; bases outside gene matches: 6. The CDR3 covers 16 residues. Germline V lookup: CDR1 LNHDA, CDR2 SQIVND (reference sequence). The CDR3, as DNA: TGTGCCAGTAGTCCTCGGGACAGGGGAATGAACACTGAAGCTTTCTTT. It specifies CASSPRDRGMNTEAFF.